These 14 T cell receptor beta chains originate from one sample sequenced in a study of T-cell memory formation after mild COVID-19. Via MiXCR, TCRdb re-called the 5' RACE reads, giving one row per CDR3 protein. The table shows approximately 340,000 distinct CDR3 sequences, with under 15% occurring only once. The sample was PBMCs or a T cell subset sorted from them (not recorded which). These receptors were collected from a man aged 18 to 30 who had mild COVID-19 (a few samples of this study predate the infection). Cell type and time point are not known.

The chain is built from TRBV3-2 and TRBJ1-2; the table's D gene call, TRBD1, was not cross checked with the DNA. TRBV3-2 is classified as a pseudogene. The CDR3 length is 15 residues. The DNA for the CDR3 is TGTGCCAGCAGCGATCGGGACAGGGCGAGGTATGGCTACACCTTC. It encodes CASSDRDRARYGYTF.

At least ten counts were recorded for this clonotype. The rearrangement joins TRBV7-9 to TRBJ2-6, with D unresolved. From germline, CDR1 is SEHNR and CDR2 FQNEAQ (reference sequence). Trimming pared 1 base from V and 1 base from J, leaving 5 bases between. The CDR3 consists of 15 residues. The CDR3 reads CASSLEPSGANVLTF. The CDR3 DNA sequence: TGTGCCAGCAGCTTAGAGCCTTCTGGGGCCAACGTCCTGACTTTC.

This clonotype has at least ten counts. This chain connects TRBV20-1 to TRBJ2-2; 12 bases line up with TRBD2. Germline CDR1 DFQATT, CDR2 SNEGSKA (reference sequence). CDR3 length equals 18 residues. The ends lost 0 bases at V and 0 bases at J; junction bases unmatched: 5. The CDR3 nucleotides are TGCAGTGCTAGAGATGGGCTAGCGGGGGGGCCGAACACCGGGGAGCTGTTTTTT. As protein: CSARDGLAGGPNTGELFF.

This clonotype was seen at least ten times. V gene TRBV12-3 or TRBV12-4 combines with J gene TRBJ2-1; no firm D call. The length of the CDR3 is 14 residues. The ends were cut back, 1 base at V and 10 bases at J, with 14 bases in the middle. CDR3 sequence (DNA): TGTGCCAGCAGTTTAGGGATCCTTGCGTCCGAGCAGTTCTTC. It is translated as CASSLGILASEQFF.

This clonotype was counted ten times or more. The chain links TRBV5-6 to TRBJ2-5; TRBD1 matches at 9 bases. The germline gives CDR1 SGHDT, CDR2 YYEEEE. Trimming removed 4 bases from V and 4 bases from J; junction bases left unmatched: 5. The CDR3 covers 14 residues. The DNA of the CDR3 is TGTGCCAGCAGCAGGACAGGGGTAGGAGAGACCCAGTACTTC. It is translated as CASSRTGVGETQYF.

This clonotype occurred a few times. The CDR3 here is CASSLRLAGAWETQYF. In DNA, the CDR3 is TGTGCCAGCAGCCTACGACTAGCGGGGGCTTGGGAGACCCAGTACTTC. The chain carries TRBV11-2 and TRBJ2-5; TRBD2 agrees at 12 bases. With V trimmed by 5 bases and J by 5 bases, 9 bases remained unmatched. This CDR3 comprises 16 residues. Germline loops: CDR1 SGHAT, CDR2 FQNNGV.

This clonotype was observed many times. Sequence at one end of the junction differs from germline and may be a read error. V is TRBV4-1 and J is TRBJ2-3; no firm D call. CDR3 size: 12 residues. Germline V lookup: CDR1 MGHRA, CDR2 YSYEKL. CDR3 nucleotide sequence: TGCGCCAGCAGCCAAGAGCTCCACCTGATGCATTTT. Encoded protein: CASSQELHLMHF.

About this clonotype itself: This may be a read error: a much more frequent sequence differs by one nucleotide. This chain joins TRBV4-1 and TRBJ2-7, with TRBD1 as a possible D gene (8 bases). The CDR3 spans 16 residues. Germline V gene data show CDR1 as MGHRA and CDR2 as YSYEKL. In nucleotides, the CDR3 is TGCGCCAGCAGGTTGACAGGGGCCACCGGGGACTACGAGAAGTACTTC. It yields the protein CASRLTGATGDYEKYF.

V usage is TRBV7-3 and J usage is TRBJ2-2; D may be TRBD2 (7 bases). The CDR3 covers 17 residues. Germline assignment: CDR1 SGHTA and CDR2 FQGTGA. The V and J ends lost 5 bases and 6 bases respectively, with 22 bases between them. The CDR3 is CASSLTFRGALAGELFF. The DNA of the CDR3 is TGTGCCAGCAGCCTGACCTTCCGGGGGGCCCTTGCCGGGGAGCTGTTTTTT.

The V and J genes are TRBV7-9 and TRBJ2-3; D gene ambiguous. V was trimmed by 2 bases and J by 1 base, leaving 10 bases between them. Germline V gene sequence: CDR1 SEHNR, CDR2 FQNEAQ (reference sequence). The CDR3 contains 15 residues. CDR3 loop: CASSLMELGTDTQYF. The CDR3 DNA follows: TGTGCCAGCAGCTTAATGGAGTTGGGCACAGATACGCAGTATTTT.

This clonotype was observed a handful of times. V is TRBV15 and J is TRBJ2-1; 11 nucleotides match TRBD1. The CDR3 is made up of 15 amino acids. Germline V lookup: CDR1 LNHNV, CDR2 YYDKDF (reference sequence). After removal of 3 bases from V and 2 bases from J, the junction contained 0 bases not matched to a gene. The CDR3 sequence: CATSRGQGAYNEQFF. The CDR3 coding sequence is TGTGCCACCAGCAGGGGACAGGGGGCCTACAATGAGCAGTTCTTC. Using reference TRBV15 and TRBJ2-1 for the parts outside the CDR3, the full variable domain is DAMVIQNPRYQVTQFGKPVTLSCSQTLNHNVMYWYQQKSSQAPKLLFHYYDKDFNNEADTPDNFQSRRPNTSFCFLDIRSPGLGDTAMYLCATSRGQGAYNEQFFGPGTRLTVL.

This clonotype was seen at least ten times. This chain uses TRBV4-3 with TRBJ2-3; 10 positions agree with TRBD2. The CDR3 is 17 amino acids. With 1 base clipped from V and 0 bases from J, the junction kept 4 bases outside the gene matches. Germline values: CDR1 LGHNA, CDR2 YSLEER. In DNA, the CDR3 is TGCGCCAGCAGCCAAGCCGGACTAGCGGCCAGCACAGATACGCAGTATTTT. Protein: CASSQAGLAASTDTQYF.

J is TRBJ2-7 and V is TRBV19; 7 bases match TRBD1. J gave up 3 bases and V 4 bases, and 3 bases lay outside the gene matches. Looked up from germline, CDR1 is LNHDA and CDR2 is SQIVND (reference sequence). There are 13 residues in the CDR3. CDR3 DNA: TGTGCCAGTAGTACCGACAGGGTCTACGAGCAGTACTTC. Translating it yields CASSTDRVYEQYF.

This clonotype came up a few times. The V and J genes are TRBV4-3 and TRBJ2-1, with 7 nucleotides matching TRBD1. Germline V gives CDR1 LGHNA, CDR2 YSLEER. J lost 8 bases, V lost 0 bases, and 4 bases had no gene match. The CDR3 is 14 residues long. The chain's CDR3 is CASSQETGLDEQFF. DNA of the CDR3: TGCGCCAGCAGCCAAGAGACAGGGTTGGATGAGCAGTTCTTC.